Listed here are 3 T cell receptor beta chains from one sample, sequenced in a study of T cells in Graves' hyperthyroidism and ophthalmopathy. Amplified TCR beta CDR3 regions derived from RNA transcripts. The HTBI primer set drove a first-round RT-PCR of the TCR CDR3. TCRdb fed the multiplex PCR reads into MiXCR, producing one record per CDR3 protein. There are around 600,000 distinct CDR3 sequences in the sample; roughly 15% occur only once, and under 15% lies in the top ten. Sample: blood. Receptors were obtained from a woman aged 50 to 60 with Graves' ophthalmopathy.

This clonotype was seen a handful of times. This chain joins TRBV27 and TRBJ2-3; D gene unclear. CDR1 is MNHEY, CDR2 SMNVEV, per germline (reference sequence). Trimming left V 7 bases short and J 2 bases short, with 16 bases between. This CDR3 has 15 amino acids. The CDR3 DNA reads TGTGCCAGCACCCATCGAGCGAGGTCCACAGATACGCAGTATTTT. Residues: CASTHRARSTDTQYF.

The chain carries TRBV7-3 and TRBJ2-3; 10 nucleotides agree with TRBD2. The CDR3 has 17 residues. The junction had 9 bases not matched to a gene; V was cut back by 2 bases and J by 4 bases. The V gene's germline CDR1 is SGHTA and CDR2 FQGTGA. Written as DNA, the CDR3 is TGTGCCAGCAGCTTACGGCTAGCGGGAGTCGGGGCAGATACGCAGTATTTT. Protein sequence: CASSLRLAGVGADTQYF.

This clonotype showed up many times. The chain is built from TRBV5-1 and TRBJ2-3, with 14 bases identical to TRBD2. Germline V gene sequence: CDR1 SGHRS, CDR2 YFSETQ. V lost 5 bases and J lost 2; bases outside the gene matches: 10. The CDR3 loop spans 18 amino acids. The CDR3 reads CASSPTSGRATYTDTQYF. The DNA for the CDR3 is TGCGCCAGCAGTCCGACTAGCGGGAGGGCGACTTACACAGATACGCAGTATTTT.